This is a list of T cell receptor beta chains from one sample in a study of graft-versus-host responses after intestinal transplantation. Assay used: immunoSEQ multiplex PCR; TCRdb lists only in-frame clones, some missing. The repertoire holds approximately 130,000 clones, over 85% seen once, with roughly 0.16% in the top ten. No antigen is known for these receptors. Sequences were derived from unstimulated CD4+ T cells sorted from spleen or lymph node cells, sampled before intestinal transplant. The receptors here all came from a human donor who received an intestinal transplant. Both conserved end residues are part of each CDR3. D genes are given only for firm matches. Only some rows state a clone size, as once, few, many or a class for expanded clones.

>NA|TRBJ1-2|NA|TRBV5-4|15
TGTGCCAGCAGCTTGGAGCCCGCGACAAACTATGGCTACACCTTC
CASSLEPATNYGYTF
>NA|TRBJ1-3|NA|TRBV7-9|14
TGTGCCAGCAGCTTAAGTGGCGCTGGAAACACCATATATTTT
CASSLSGAGNTIYF
>NA|TRBJ1-2|NA|TRBV6-1|12
TGTGCCAGCGGGGTCCAGGGGTATGGCTACACCTTC
CASGVQGYGYTF
>NA|TRBJ2-3|NA|TRBV13|15
TGTGCCAGCAGCTTAGTGGGAGCGGATGGAGATACGCAGTATTTT
CASSLVGADGDTQYF
>NA|TRBJ1-6|once|TRBV19|14
TGTGCCAGTAGTATATCCATACAGGGTTCACCCCTCCACTTT
CASSISIQGSPLHF
>TRBD2|TRBJ2-1|NA|TRBV7-8|14
TGTGCCAGCAGCTCTGGACTAGCGGGAGGGGAGCAGTTCTTC
CASSSGLAGGEQFF
>NA|TRBJ1-1|NA|TRBV6-1|13
TGTGCCAGCAGTGTGTACTTGGGGACTGAAGCTTTCTTT
CASSVYLGTEAFF
>NA|TRBJ2-2|NA|TRBV18|15
TGTGCCAGCTCACCAACAGAAGGGCACACCGGGGAGCTGTTTTTT
CASSPTEGHTGELFF
>NA|TRBJ2-5|NA|TRBV19|14
TGTGCCAGTAGTACCAGTCACGGCCAAGAGACCCAGTACTTC
CASSTSHGQETQYF
>NA|TRBJ2-5|NA|TRBV4-1|12
TGCGCCAGCAGCCAAGTTAGGGAGACCCAGTACTTC
CASSQVRETQYF
>NA|TRBJ1-6|NA|TRBV6-1|14
TGTGCCAGCAGTACCAAGACTGAGAATTCACCCCTCCACTTT
CASSTKTENSPLHF
>NA|TRBJ1-4|NA|TRBV10-3|13
TGTGCCATCAGTGAGTCGGTAGACCTGCAACTGTTTTTT
CAISESVDLQLFF
>NA|TRBJ1-2|NA|TRBV6-5|12
TGTGCCAGCAGTGAAAGGGGCTATGGCTACACCTTC
CASSERGYGYTF
>NA|TRBJ1-1|NA|TRBV4-2|12
TGTGCCAGCAGCCAAGACGACACTGAAGCTTTCTTT
CASSQDDTEAFF
>TRBD2|TRBJ2-5|NA|TRBV6-1|15
TGTGCCAGCAGTCCCCGCGGGGGGCCGGGAGAGACCCAGTACTTC
CASSPRGGPGETQYF
>TRBD2|TRBJ2-1|NA|TRBV10-3|15
TGTGCCACCCTCCGACCTAGCGGGGGACACAATGAGCAGTTCTTC
CATLRPSGGHNEQFF
>NA|TRBJ2-2|NA|TRBV7-7|14
TGTGCCAGCAGCCCCGACGGAGGCACCGGGGAGCTGTTTTTT
CASSPDGGTGELFF
>NA|TRBJ2-7|NA|TRBV20-1|11
TGCAGTTCTTACAGGGATTACGAGCAGTACTTC
CSSYRDYEQYF
>NA|TRBJ2-3|few|TRBV2|13
TGTGCCGGAGCAGGTGGATGGACAGATACGCAGTATTTT
CAGAGGWTDTQYF
>TRBD2|TRBJ2-3|NA|TRBV13|16
TGTGCCAGCAGCTTGGTTTCGCGGGGGGCCTTTAATACGCAGTATTTT
CASSLVSRGAFNTQYF
>TRBD1|TRBJ2-5|NA|TRBV11-3|15
TGTGCCAGCAGCTCAATACAGGGGACACAAGAGACCCAGTACTTC
CASSSIQGTQETQYF
>NA|TRBJ2-7|NA|TRBV5-4|13
TGTGCCAGCAGCCAAGACATCTCATACGAGCAGTACTTC
CASSQDISYEQYF
>NA|TRBJ2-1|NA|TRBV5-1|14
TGCGCCAGCAGCTTACAGGTGGCCTACAATGAGCAGTTCTTC
CASSLQVAYNEQFF
>NA|TRBJ1-2|NA|TRBV18|14
TGTGCCAGCTCACCGGGGCAGGGATCGAAAGGCTACACCTTC
CASSPGQGSKGYTF
>TRBD1|TRBJ2-7|NA|TRBV30|15
TGTGCCTGGAGTGTACGAGGGGGCCGTGGGTACGAGCAGTACTTC
CAWSVRGGRGYEQYF
>NA|TRBJ1-4|NA|TRBV11-3|14
TGTGCCAGCAGCTTCGGGGCTAGGGGGGAAAAACTGTTTTTT
CASSFGARGEKLFF
>NA|TRBJ2-5|once|TRBV11-2|15
TGTGCCAGCAGCTTAGAAGCGGCAGCTCTCGAGACCCAGTACTTC
CASSLEAAALETQYF
>NA|TRBJ1-1|NA|TRBV13|17
TGTGCCAGCAGCTTAGTATCTTGGGCAGGGTCGCACACTGAAGCTTTCTTT
CASSLVSWAGSHTEAFF
>TRBD1|TRBJ1-2|NA|TRBV5-6|17
TGTGCCAGCAGCTTGGCTGTGACAGGGCTTGGTGGGGATGGCTACACCTTC
CASSLAVTGLGGDGYTF
>NA|TRBJ2-2|NA|TRBV7-2|14
TGTGCCAGCAGCTTGGCCAGGGACGCCGGGGAGCTGTTTTTT
CASSLARDAGELFF
>NA|TRBJ1-6|NA|TRBV5-4|14
TGTGCCAGCAGCTTGGGGTACTATAATTCACCCCTCCACTTT
CASSLGYYNSPLHF
>TRBD2|TRBJ2-1|NA|TRBV5-6|13
TGTGCCAGCAGCTCCTTAGCGGGGAGTGAGCAGTTCTTC
CASSSLAGSEQFF
>NA|TRBJ1-6|NA|TRBV11-2|17
TGTGCCAGCAGCGCGCGAGGGGGAAGCTCCTATAATTCACCCCTCCACTTT
CASSARGGSSYNSPLHF
>NA|TRBJ2-3|NA|TRBV11-3|12
TGTGCCAGCAGCTTAGTTTCCGATACGCAGTATTTT
CASSLVSDTQYF
>NA|TRBJ2-3|NA|TRBV2|14
TGTGCCAGCATCTCCTCAGGGGATCGCTTTACGCAGTATTTT
CASISSGDRFTQYF
>TRBD2|TRBJ2-5|NA|TRBV4-1|15
TGCGCCAGCAGCCAAGAATCTAGCGGGGGGGAGACCCAGTACTTC
CASSQESSGGETQYF
>TRBD1|TRBJ1-2|NA|TRBV2|12
TGTGCCAGCAGCTCTAACAGGGGCGGCTACACCTTC
CASSSNRGGYTF
>TRBD1|TRBJ1-1|NA|TRBV2|12
TGTGCCAGCAGAAACAGGGGGGATGAAGCTTTCTTT
CASRNRGDEAFF
>TRBD2|TRBJ2-3|NA|TRBV5-4|16
TGTGCCAGCAGCCCGACTAGCGGGGGACGAACAGATACGCAGTATTTT
CASSPTSGGRTDTQYF
>NA|TRBJ1-1|NA|TRBV10-3|15
TGTGCCATCAGTGAGTCGACGGGAATCTCTTTTGAAGCTTTCTTT
CAISESTGISFEAFF
>NA|TRBJ2-5|NA|TRBV7-9|15
TGTGCCAGCAGCTTAGGGCCGGGACTCAAAGAGACCCAGTACTTC
CASSLGPGLKETQYF
>NA|TRBJ2-1|NA|TRBV4-1|14
TGCGCCAGCAGCCAAGGTTTCAATCTCAATGAGCAGTTCTTC
CASSQGFNLNEQFF
>NA|TRBJ1-2|few|TRBV7-9|14
TGTGCCAGCAGCCCTAGTGGGGGGACGGCGGGCTACACCTTC
CASSPSGGTAGYTF
>NA|TRBJ2-1|NA|TRBV10-1|15
TGCGCCAGCAGTGAGGCCGGGGGGCTATACAATCGGAAGTTCTTC
CASSEAGGLYNRKFF
>NA|TRBJ2-3|once|TRBV19|13
TGTGCCAGTAGTATCCTAGTGGAAGATACGCAGTATTTT
CASSILVEDTQYF
>NA|TRBJ2-6|NA|TRBV6-5|15
TGTGCCAGCAGTCCCCTAGGTGATGGGGCCAACGTCCTGACTTTC
CASSPLGDGANVLTF
>TRBD1|TRBJ1-1|NA|TRBV5-1|17
TGCGCCAGCAGCGAACCGGACAGGGGGCTATATAACACTGAAGCTTTCTTT
CASSEPDRGLYNTEAFF
>NA|TRBJ1-3|NA|TRBV29-1|13
TGCAGCGTTGTGAGAGGATCTGGAAACACCATATATTTT
CSVVRGSGNTIYF
>TRBD1|TRBJ1-2|once|TRBV5-4|14
TGTGCCAGCAGCTCCGGGACAGCCCTCTATGGCTACACCTTC
CASSSGTALYGYTF
>NA|TRBJ1-6|once|TRBV6-5|15
TGTGCCAGCAGTTTCGACCCTGGGAGAAATTCACCCCTCCACTTT
CASSFDPGRNSPLHF
>TRBD1|TRBJ1-2|NA|TRBV27|14
TGTGCCAGCAGTTTATGGGGACAGTCCCGGAACTACACCTTC
CASSLWGQSRNYTF
>TRBD2|TRBJ2-1|NA|TRBV7-2|15
TGTGCCAGCAGCTACGTGGCTAGCGGGGGCTATGAGCAGTTCTTC
CASSYVASGGYEQFF
>TRBD1|TRBJ1-2|few|TRBV19|13
TGTGCCAGTAGCACGGGACAGAACTATGGCTACACCTTC
CASSTGQNYGYTF
>NA|TRBJ2-1|NA|TRBV9|16
TGTGCCAGCAGCGTAGACGGCTTTAGCTCCTACAATGAGCAGTTCTTC
CASSVDGFSSYNEQFF